This paragraph reports one T cell receptor beta chain. Its target antigen remains unknown. Base qualities were left out, and no much larger clone turns up one base away. This specimen belongs to a study of blood T cell repertoires in COVID-19 (dated by TCRdb to the early 2020s). Context from the whole study: Samples from collaborators originated in the United States, Italy and Spain and spanned both the acute and convalescent phases of COVID-19. The material from the prospective study consisted of cDNA or gDNA derived from T cells, B-cell-depleted T cells, or PBMCs. Deeply sampled blood TCRbeta repertoires from subjects exposed to, actively infected with, or recovered from COVID-19 were included in the dataset. The repertoires were released in a freely available public database intended as a resource for research on the immune response to SARS-CoV-2. The samples were drawn from two sources: the first 160 participants of the ongoing ImmuneRACE study, and over 1,000 subjects contributed by 6 global collaborators. Nearly every sample came with metadata listing a de-identified subject ID, COVID-19 status, age in years and sex. Where available, HLA class I and class II types were taken from metadata supplied by the sample provider and were not determined by assay-based typing. Paper-wide results and their limitations: The quantity of clinical and demographic metadata differed by source and by participant and was supplied without curation.

Collaborating institutions collected whole blood in K2EDTA tubes following their own protocols. For TCRbeta analysis, collaborator samples were shipped as frozen whole blood, as isolated PBMCs, or as DNA extracted from either sample type. The immunoSEQ Assay, a bias-controlled multiplex PCR, was used to amplify TCRbeta CDR3 regions from genomic DNA. The authors processed their data as follows. Within the assay, amplification of reference gene primers was used to estimate how many nucleated cells each sample contained. To quantify the absolute abundance of each unique TCRbeta CDR3 rearrangement, sequence reads were collapsed and filtered. For each sample, productive Simpson clonality was calculated by taking the square root of Simpson's diversity index across productive rearrangements. TCRdb obtained this table from immuneACCESS and retained in-frame rearrangements with V and J assigned. These tables miss some clones; where compared with another copy, unresolved V genes account for less than half of the shortfall, and the remainder is unexplained. V and J calls and clone size come straight from that table; D and trimming were deduced from the DNA. Counted in this sample were roughly 140,000 clones; approximately 91% of them appeared once. The ten biggest clones cover roughly 2.1% of the sample.

For CDR1 and CDR2, the germline V gene (reference sequence) lists LNHNV and YYDKDF. Trimming removed 1 base from V and 2 bases from J, leaving 11 bases between the germline ends. The CDR3 sequence holds 16 residues, the cysteine and phenylalanine included. Left in the record is the CDR3 DNA by itself, 48 bases read in frame from the first base. Sequenced input: peripheral blood. Here the chain combines TRBV15 and TRBJ1-4; tentative D gene TRBD1, with 6 bases matching. This TCR was sampled from a human donor in a cohort sampled during active COVID-19. The CDR3 protein is CATSRGAGATNEKLFF. Here is the DNA: TGTGCCACCAGCAGAGGGGCAGGGGCGACTAATGAAAAACTGTTTTTT.